These 28 T cell receptor beta chains were all obtained from the same sample, sequenced in a study of T cell changes during pregnancy in multiple sclerosis. The data were produced by immunoSEQ multiplex PCR, yet TCRdb's version contains in-frame clones alone and is incomplete. The profile shows approximately 100,000 clones, 75% to 95% of them singletons. Sequenced material: peripheral blood, taken in the second trimester of pregnancy. Receptors were obtained from a female donor with multiple sclerosis, enrolled in a pregnancy study.

The chain couples TRBV19 to TRBJ1-5; tentatively, D is TRBD1 (6 bases). CDR1 LNHDA and CDR2 SQIVND come from the germline V gene (reference sequence). The ends were cut back, 3 bases at V and 0 bases at J, with 15 bases in the middle. The CDR3 is 17 amino acids. The CDR3 sequence: CASSMSSGVYSNQPQHF. CDR3 DNA sequence: TGTGCCAGTAGTATGTCATCAGGGGTCTATAGCAATCAGCCCCAGCATTTT.

The gene calls are TRBV7-9 and TRBJ2-7, with D possibly TRBD2 on 5 matching bases. CDR1 and CDR2 from the germline V gene are SEHNR and FQNEAQ (reference sequence). The V end was cut by 5 bases, the J end by 2 bases, with 16 bases between. The CDR3 length is 15 residues. The CDR3 nucleotides are TGTGCCAGCAGCCTCTCCGGGGTGGATCCCTACGAGCAGTACTTC. This gives the protein CASSLSGVDPYEQYF. Based on the CDR3 plus reference TRBV7-9 and TRBJ2-7, the full variable domain is DTGVSQNPRHKITKRGQNVTFRCDPISEHNRLYWYRQTLGQGPEFLTYFQNEAQLEKSRLLSDRFSAERPKGSFSTLEIQRTEQGDSAMYLCASSLSGVDPYEQYFGPGTRLTVT.

This chain uses TRBV5-5 with TRBJ1-5; D may be TRBD1 (6 bases). The ends were cut back, 1 base at V and 7 bases at J, with 15 bases in the middle. The CDR3 has 15 residues. Germline-derived CDR1 and CDR2 are SGHKS and YYEKEE (reference sequence). CDR3 bases: TGTGCCAGCAGCTTGTTTATACAGGGTGGCCAGCCCCAGCATTTT. The encoded protein is CASSLFIQGGQPQHF.

V is TRBV14 and J is TRBJ1-4, with a possible D match to TRBD1 (5 bases). The length of the CDR3 is 18 residues. Trimming cost V 0 bases and J 10 bases, with 24 bases left between them. Germline V gene data show CDR1 as SGHDN and CDR2 as FVKESK. The CDR3 sequence: CASSQDMPRCRVSGKLFF. The CDR3 bases are TGTGCCAGCAGCCAAGATATGCCCAGGTGCAGGGTAAGTGGAAAACTGTTTTTT. Full variable domain (rest looked up from reference TRBV14 and TRBJ1-4): EAGVTQFPSHSVIEKGQTVTLRCDPISGHDNLYWYRRVMGKEIKFLLHFVKESKQDESGMPNNRFLAERTGGTYSTLKVQPAELEDSGVYFCASSQDMPRCRVSGKLFFGSGTQLSVL.

The chain joins TRBV7-8 to TRBJ2-3, with D maybe TRBD1 (5 bases). V dropped 5 bases and J dropped 0 bases, with 18 bases sitting between them. The length of the CDR3 is 17 residues. Germline V gives CDR1 SGHVS, CDR2 FQNEAQ. The CDR3 here is CASSPRRGSSSTDTQYF. In DNA form, the CDR3 reads TGTGCCAGCAGCCCCCGTAGGGGCAGCTCTAGCACAGATACGCAGTATTTT.

The chain employs TRBV10-3 and TRBJ2-3; the D gene is possibly TRBD2 (6 bases). V was shortened by 8 bases and J by 2 bases, with 17 bases between the two germline ends. The CDR3 runs to 15 residues. The germline V gene encodes CDR1 ENHRY and CDR2 SYGVKD. The DNA of the CDR3 is TGTGCCATCGGCGGGGCCCTAGATAACACAGATACGCAGTATTTT. It is translated as CAIGGALDNTDTQYF.

The rearrangement joins TRBV19 to TRBJ2-1; TRBD1 aligns across 7 bases. The CDR3 covers 15 residues. The germline gives CDR1 LNHDA, CDR2 SQIVND (reference sequence). V lost 4 bases to trimming and J lost 2 bases; unmatched junction nucleotides: 5. CDR3 sequence reads: CASSTRQGPYNEQFF. CDR3 coding DNA: TGTGCCAGTAGTACGCGACAGGGACCCTACAATGAGCAGTTCTTC.

This chain connects TRBV18 to TRBJ2-7; D remains unclear. Germline V gene sequence: CDR1 KGHSH, CDR2 LQKENI. The V and J ends lost 6 bases and 5 bases respectively, with 17 bases between them. This CDR3 is built from 14 residues. CDR3 nucleotides: TGTGCCAGCTCCCCGGCGGCGGCTACCCACGAGCAGTACTTC. Translated: CASSPAAATHEQYF.

This sequence joins TRBV30 and TRBJ2-3; 10 bases agree with TRBD2. The ends lost 3 bases at V and 4 bases at J; junction bases unmatched: 7. CDR3 length: 15 amino acids. The V gene's germline CDR1 is GTSNPN and CDR2 SVGIG (reference sequence). The CDR3 is CAWSPSGSSADTQYF. CDR3 nucleotides: TGTGCCTGGAGCCCTAGCGGGAGTTCCGCAGATACGCAGTATTTT.

This clone was seen more than once but under ten times. This sequence joins TRBV2 and TRBJ2-1; 8 bases agree with TRBD1. From germline, CDR1 is SNHLY and CDR2 FYNNEI. With 6 bases clipped from V and 6 bases from J, the junction kept 10 bases outside the gene matches. The length of the CDR3 is 15 residues. The CDR3 coding sequence is TGTGCCAGCAGCCTATCCGGGACAGGTACCAATGAGCAGTTCTTC. As protein: CASSLSGTGTNEQFF. Combining the CDR3 with reference TRBV2 and TRBJ2-1 gives the whole variable domain EPEVTQTPSHQVTQMGQEVILRCVPISNHLYFYWYRQILGQKVEFLVSFYNNEISEKSEIFDDQFSVERPDGSNFTLKIRSTKLEDSAMYFCASSLSGTGTNEQFFGPGTRLTVL.

A single count supports this clone. This chain uses TRBV27 with TRBJ2-4, with D tentatively TRBD1 (5 bases). In germline, CDR1 is MNHEY, CDR2 SMNVEV (reference sequence). V was clipped by 5 bases and J by 0 bases, with 20 bases between them. This CDR3 has 18 amino acids. CDR3 sequence: CASSDNLWGQGAKNIQYF. CDR3 bases: TGTGCCAGCAGTGATAACCTCTGGGGCCAGGGAGCCAAAAACATTCAGTACTTC.

The rearrangement uses TRBV19 and TRBJ2-1; the match to TRBD1 covers 10 bases. V trimming: 7 bases; J trimming: 8 bases; junction bases outside the gene matches: 8. CDR1 is LNHDA and CDR2 is SQIVND in the germline V gene (reference sequence). The CDR3 runs 14 residues. CDR3 bases: TGTGCCAGTAATAGGGACAGGGGAGGTGATGAGCAGTTCTTC. It yields the protein CASNRDRGGDEQFF.

The chain is built from TRBV28 and TRBJ2-3, with 13 bases identical to TRBD2. The CDR3 has 15 residues. Germline-derived CDR1 and CDR2 are MDHEN and SYDVKM. V dropped 8 bases and J dropped 11; count of bases not matched to a gene: 13. The CDR3 DNA follows: TGTGCCAGCTTTGGCCGAACTAGCGGGAGGGTTGTGCAGTATTTT. Translated: CASFGRTSGRVVQYF.

The rearrangement links TRBV30 to TRBJ1-4, with 7 bases fitting TRBD1. Trimming cost V 0 bases and J 5 bases; bases outside gene matches: 9. The germline CDR1 and CDR2 sequences are GTSNPN and SVGIG (reference sequence). The CDR3 is 16 residues long. CDR3 nucleotides: TGTGCCTGGAGTGTGCGACTACAGGGGATCAATGAAAAACTGTTTTTT. Translated, it gives CAWSVRLQGINEKLFF.

The chain uses TRBV6-6 and TRBJ2-1, with TRBD1 matching over 7 bases. The CDR3 consists of 13 residues. V shed 6 bases, J shed 6 bases, and the junction held 5 bases outside the gene matches. Germline CDR1 is MNHNY and CDR2 is SVGAGI (reference sequence). The CDR3 DNA follows: TGTGCCAGCAGCCGTACAGGGGTCAATGAGCAGTTCTTC. Protein product: CASSRTGVNEQFF.

This clone has just a few counts. The J gene is TRBJ1-2, the V gene TRBV2; 9 nucleotides match TRBD1. Germline lookup yields CDR1 SNHLY and CDR2 FYNNEI. V lost 1 base and J lost 8; bases outside the gene matches: 5. This CDR3 is 14 amino acids long. As DNA, the CDR3 is TGTGCCAGCAGTGAAGTTACAGGGGGCGCGGGCTACACCTTC. Translation gives CASSEVTGGAGYTF. The whole variable domain, remainder taken from reference TRBV2 and TRBJ1-2, is EPEVTQTPSHQVTQMGQEVILRCVPISNHLYFYWYRQILGQKVEFLVSFYNNEISEKSEIFDDQFSVERPDGSNFTLKIRSTKLEDSAMYFCASSEVTGGAGYTFGSGTRLTVV.

Here the CDR3 DNA reads TGCGCCAGCAGGGAGCGGCTGAACGAGCAGTACTTC. Translation: CASRERLNEQYF. The V and J genes are TRBV5-1 and TRBJ2-7, with D tentatively TRBD2 (5 bases). Deletions cut 5 bases from V and 5 bases from J, with 11 bases between. From germline, CDR1 is SGHRS and CDR2 YFSETQ. The CDR3 totals 12 residues. The full variable domain, its missing parts supplied by reference TRBV5-1 and TRBJ2-7, is KAGVTQTPRYLIKTRGQQVTLSCSPISGHRSVSWYQQTPGQGLQFLFEYFSETQRNKGNFPGRFSGRQFSNSRSEMNVSTLELGDSALYLCASRERLNEQYFGPGTRLTVT.

This chain connects TRBV5-5 to TRBJ1-4; possibly TRBD1 for D (5 bases). V was shortened by 4 bases and J by 5 bases, with 15 bases between the two germline ends. Germline V gene lookup returns CDR1 SGHKS and CDR2 YYEKEE (reference sequence). CDR3 size: 15 residues. The CDR3: CASSPPPGINEKLFF. The CDR3 DNA reads TGTGCCAGCAGCCCGCCTCCAGGGATCAATGAAAAACTGTTTTTT.

V is TRBV29-1 and J is TRBJ2-7; a possible D gene is TRBD2 (6 bases). CDR1 and CDR2 from the germline V gene are SQVTM and ANQGSEA. This CDR3 is built from 13 residues. Deletions cut 4 bases from V and 7 bases from J, with 17 bases between. The CDR3, as DNA: TGCAGCGTTGGGTCCGGGAGAGCGAGGGAGCAGTACTTC. It yields the protein CSVGSGRAREQYF.

The gene calls are TRBV5-4 and TRBJ2-7; 13 bases are shared with TRBD2. The V gene end was trimmed by 2 bases and the J gene end by 5 bases; junction bases not matched to a gene: 4. The CDR3 extends over 15 amino acids. Germline V gene data show CDR1 as SGHNT and CDR2 as YYREEE (reference sequence). CDR3 nucleotides: TGTGCCAGCAGCTTAACTAGCGGGAGGGTGAACGAGCAGTACTTC. It yields the protein CASSLTSGRVNEQYF. Supplemented by reference TRBV5-4 and TRBJ2-7, the full variable domain reads ETGVTQSPTHLIKTRGQQVTLRCSSQSGHNTVSWYQQALGQGPQFIFQYYREEENGRGNFPPRFSGLQFPNYSSELNVNALELDDSALYLCASSLTSGRVNEQYFGPGTRLTVT.

The rearrangement links TRBV28 to TRBJ2-7; 9 positions agree with TRBD1. There are 13 residues in the CDR3. The germline CDR1 and CDR2 sequences are MDHEN and SYDVKM. The junction had 6 bases not matched to a gene; V was cut back by 5 bases and J by 7 bases. The CDR3 nucleotides read TGTGCCAGCAGTGAACAGGGGGCGGGAGAGCAGTACTTC. This sequence encodes CASSEQGAGEQYF.

The chain uses TRBV10-3 and TRBJ2-1; D might be TRBD2 (6 bases). The germline V and J ends were trimmed by 4 bases and 3 bases, with 22 bases remaining between them. This CDR3 has 18 amino acids. Germline CDR1 ENHRY, CDR2 SYGVKD. CDR3 sequence (DNA): TGTGCCATCAGTGTCGGGGGAGCGGCTCCTTCCTTCTACAATGAGCAGTTCTTC. It encodes CAISVGGAAPSFYNEQFF.

This clone has a single count. This rearrangement joins TRBV6-1 to TRBJ2-7, with 12 bases identical to TRBD1. Germline V lookup: CDR1 MNHNS, CDR2 SASEGT. The CDR3 spans 14 residues. The ends lost 10 bases at V and 7 bases at J; junction bases unmatched: 11. CDR3 region: CATSSGQGAVEQYF. The CDR3 region has the DNA TGTGCCACCAGCTCGGGACAGGGGGCTGTTGAGCAGTACTTC.

This chain joins TRBV6-5 and TRBJ2-5; D is possibly TRBD1 (7 bases). V lost 2 bases and J 2 bases, leaving 12 bases between the germline ends. The length of the CDR3 is 15 residues. Germline V gene lookup returns CDR1 MNHEY and CDR2 SVGAGI. DNA of the CDR3: TGTGCCAGCAGTTACGGGAGGACAGGTCAAGAGACCCAGTACTTC. Translating gives CASSYGRTGQETQYF.

The genes are TRBV7-9 and TRBJ2-3; possibly TRBD2 for D (5 bases). CDR1 and CDR2 (germline): SEHNR, FQNEAQ (reference sequence). The V gene lost 5 bases and the J gene lost 5 bases, with 17 bases spanning the gap. This CDR3 is built from 15 residues. CDR3 region: CASSTPGRGGDTQYF. CDR3 sequence (DNA): TGTGCCAGCAGCACCCCCGGTCGGGGTGGAGATACGCAGTATTTT.

V is TRBV7-8 and J is TRBJ2-1, with 9 bases identical to TRBD1. CDR1 is SGHVS, CDR2 FQNEAQ, per germline. The CDR3 extends over 14 amino acids. The trim removed 7 bases at V and 5 bases at J, leaving 6 bases unmatched. CDR3 protein: CASTPGTGNNEQFF. The DNA for the CDR3 is TGTGCCAGCACCCCCGGGACAGGGAACAATGAGCAGTTCTTC.

The gene calls are TRBV6-5 and TRBJ2-5, with D possibly matching TRBD2 (5 bases). This CDR3 region has 15 residues. The germline CDR1 and CDR2 sequences are MNHEY and SVGAGI. V shed 0 bases and J shed 5 bases, with 13 bases lying between them. CDR3 amino acids: CASSYSEIPGETQYF. In DNA, the CDR3 is TGTGCCAGCAGTTACTCTGAGATACCGGGGGAGACCCAGTACTTC.

The chain recombines TRBV27 with TRBJ2-7, with TRBD2 matching over 11 bases. V was pared by 5 bases and J by 6 bases, with 12 bases of the junction left unmatched. The CDR3 contains 16 residues. From germline, CDR1 is MNHEY and CDR2 SMNVEV (reference sequence). DNA of the CDR3: TGTGCCAGCAGTCCCGGACTAGCGGGTCTCGATATCGAGCAGTACTTC. It is translated as CASSPGLAGLDIEQYF.